This TCR beta chain stems from a study of CD8 T cells in Susac syndrome. Study outcomes and limitations: The study conceded that relatively few individuals underwent its TCR sequencing and HLA analysis.

RNA was extracted with the RNeasy kit, and a quantity of about 0.45 to 1 ug was reverse transcribed using random hexamers. TCRdb recomputed calls from the immunoSEQ multiplex PCR reads with MiXCR, one row per CDR3 protein. The sample holds about 140,000 distinct CDR3 sequences; 94% are singletons and the top ten take about 0.26%. Negative isolation yielded CD8+ and CD4+ T cells; FACS enriched TEMRA cells. Concerning this clonotype: Its antigen is unknown.

Sequences were obtained from CD8+ T cells from PBMCs. The TCR comes from a human donor in good health.

DNA for the CDR3: TGCAGCGTTGGAGCCGGGACAGGGGTCTACGAGCAGTACTTC. This codes for CSVGAGTGVYEQYF. The chain uses TRBV29-1 and TRBJ2-7, with 10 bases identical to TRBD1. The CDR3 spans 14 residues. Germline CDR1 SQVTM, CDR2 ANQGSEA. With 4 bases clipped from V and 3 bases from J, the junction kept 6 bases outside the gene matches.